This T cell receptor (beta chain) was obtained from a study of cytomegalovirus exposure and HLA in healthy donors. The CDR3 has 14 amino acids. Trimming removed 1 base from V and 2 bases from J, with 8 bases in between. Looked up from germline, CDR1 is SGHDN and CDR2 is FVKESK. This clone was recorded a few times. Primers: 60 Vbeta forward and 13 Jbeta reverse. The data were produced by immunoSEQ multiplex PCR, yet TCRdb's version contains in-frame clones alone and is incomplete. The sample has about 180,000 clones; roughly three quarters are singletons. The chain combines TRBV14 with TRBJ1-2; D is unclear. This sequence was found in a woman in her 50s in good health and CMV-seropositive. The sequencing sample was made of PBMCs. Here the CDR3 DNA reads TGTGCCAGCAGCCAAGTTCACAGAAACTATGGCTACACCTTC. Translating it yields CASSQVHRNYGYTF.